Shown below are 10 T cell receptor beta chains from a single sample sequenced in a study of response to subunit inactivated influenza vaccine. TCRdb ran MiXCR on the RT-PCR reads and lists one entry per CDR3 protein. The sample records about 780,000 distinct CDR3 sequences, approximately 17% being singletons. The specimen was PBMCs from blood, collected 5 days after vaccination. The source of these receptors is a man between 50 and 59 years old who received an inactivated influenza vaccine.

V is TRBV6-5 and J is TRBJ2-1, with 7 bases fitting TRBD1. Germline V CDR1 and CDR2: MNHEY, SVGAGI. With 0 bases clipped from V and 9 bases from J, the junction kept 5 bases outside the gene matches. There are 14 residues in the CDR3. The CDR3 spells CASSYSTTGVEQFF. DNA for the CDR3: TGTGCCAGCAGTTACTCTACCACAGGGGTTGAGCAGTTCTTC.

The sample holds many counts of this clonotype. The V gene is TRBV4-2, the J gene TRBJ2-7; maybe TRBD1 (7 bases). The V end lost 4 bases, the J end lost 2 bases, and 12 bases lay between the germline ends. CDR3 length equals 14 residues. Germline V lookup: CDR1 LGHNA, CDR2 YNFKEQ. This chain's CDR3 is CASSPGDRTYEQYF. The CDR3 DNA reads as TGTGCCAGCAGCCCGGGGGACAGAACCTACGAGCAGTACTTC.

This clonotype has a handful of counts. This chain uses TRBV7-2 with TRBJ2-1, with 9 bases lining up with TRBD1. Per germline, CDR1 SGHTA and CDR2 FQGNSA. The length of the CDR3 is 14 residues. With V trimmed by 10 bases and J by 4 bases, 8 bases remained unmatched. The CDR3 protein is CATRGQGYYNEQFF. The CDR3 DNA follows: TGTGCCACAAGAGGACAGGGGTATTACAATGAGCAGTTCTTC. Looking up the rest from reference TRBV7-2 and TRBJ2-1 gives the full variable domain: GAGVSQSPSNKVTEKGKDVELRCDPISGHTALYWYRQSLGQGLEFLIYFQGNSAPDKSGLPSDRFSAERTGGSVSTLTIQRTQQEDSAVYLCATRGQGYYNEQFFGPGTRLTVL.

This clonotype was counted ten times or more. V is TRBV6-1 and J is TRBJ1-5; D unclear. This CDR3 comprises 14 residues. CDR1 is MNHNS, CDR2 SASEGT, per germline. Trimming cost V 6 bases and J 5 bases, with 14 bases left between them. CDR3 protein: CASSQNSGYQPQHF. The DNA of the CDR3 is TGTGCCAGCAGCCAAAATTCGGGATATCAGCCCCAGCATTTT.

This clonotype has only a few counts. The genes are TRBV7-9 and TRBJ2-7; a possible D gene is TRBD1 (7 bases). The V and J ends lost 4 bases and 1 base respectively, with 11 bases between them. Germline CDR1 and CDR2: SEHNR and FQNEAQ (reference sequence). The CDR3 consists of 14 residues. The CDR3 spells CASSSGGTSYEQYF. In nucleotides, the CDR3 is TGTGCCAGCAGCTCAGGGGGGACTTCCTACGAGCAGTACTTC.

This clonotype has just a few counts. The chain combines TRBV5-6 with TRBJ2-3; D call uncertain. The length of the CDR3 is 11 residues. V gave up 4 bases and J gave up 7 bases, with 7 bases separating them. In germline, CDR1 is SGHDT, CDR2 YYEEEE. DNA of the CDR3: TGTGCCAGCAGCCAGGCCAATACGCAGTATTTT. It codes for CASSQANTQYF.

This clonotype was seen a few times. CDR3 DNA sequence: TGTGCCAGCAGTTACTCTGGGTTGCCCAATGAGCAGTTCTTC. As protein: CASSYSGLPNEQFF. This sequence joins TRBV6-5 and TRBJ2-1; D not resolved. The germline gives CDR1 MNHEY, CDR2 SVGAGI. This CDR3 spans 14 amino acids. V lost 0 bases to trimming and J lost 6 bases, with 9 bases between them.

Many counts were recorded for this clonotype. Written as DNA, the CDR3 is TGCAGCGTTAAACTAGCTTCCCAAGAGACCCAGTACTTC. Amino acid sequence: CSVKLASQETQYF. The chain recombines TRBV29-1 with TRBJ2-5; possible D gene TRBD2, 6 bases. The V end lost 5 bases, the J end lost 1 base, and 11 bases lay between the germline ends. The CDR3 loop spans 13 amino acids. Germline V gene sequence: CDR1 SQVTM, CDR2 ANQGSEA.

This clonotype showed up just a few times. V and J are TRBV5-1 and TRBJ2-3; D unresolved. This CDR3 has 15 amino acids. Germline CDR1 is SGHRS and CDR2 is YFSETQ. V was cut by 0 bases and J by 0 bases, with 8 bases left in between. The CDR3 sequence: CASSLVTDSTDTQYF. Written as DNA, the CDR3 is TGCGCCAGCAGCTTGGTCACTGATAGCACAGATACGCAGTATTTT. Based on the CDR3 plus reference TRBV5-1 and TRBJ2-3, the full variable domain is KAGVTQTPRYLIKTRGQQVTLSCSPISGHRSVSWYQQTPGQGLQFLFEYFSETQRNKGNFPGRFSGRQFSNSRSEMNVSTLELGDSALYLCASSLVTDSTDTQYFGPGTRLTVL.

The J gene is TRBJ1-2, the V gene TRBV10-3; 7 bases are shared with TRBD1. CDR1 ENHRY and CDR2 SYGVKD come from the germline V gene. The V segment lost 4 bases and the J segment 8 bases; nucleotides outside the gene matches: 13. The CDR3 covers 15 residues. Here the CDR3 reads CAISATEAGGGGYTF. The CDR3 DNA is TGTGCCATCAGTGCCACCGAGGCAGGGGGAGGAGGCTACACCTTC.